The clone carrying this T cell receptor (beta chain) has only a few counts. Its antigen is not identified. Using its own MiXCR run on the RT-PCR reads, TCRdb lists one record per CDR3 protein. The data hold hundreds of thousands of distinct CDR3 sequences, with about 25% observed a single time. This sample is part of a study of response to subunit inactivated influenza vaccine. Overall study findings and caveats: Few new T cells, the authors suggested, are recruited by each seasonal influenza vaccination.

The CDR3 is 13 residues long. Germline assignment: CDR1 MNHEY and CDR2 SMNVEV (reference sequence). J gave up 9 bases and V 2 bases, and 3 bases lay outside the gene matches. This specimen consisted of CD4+ T cells sorted from PBMCs, obtained 5 to 6 days after vaccination. The origin of this receptor is a man aged 50-60 years who received an inactivated influenza vaccine. This chain connects TRBV27 to TRBJ2-1; 8 bases line up with TRBD2. In DNA form, the CDR3 reads TGTGCCAGCAGTTTAGAGCTAGCGGGTGAGCAGTTCTTC. The encoded protein is CASSLELAGEQFF.